Included here is one TCR beta chain sequence, with context. Its cognate antigen is unknown. This sample was taken from a study of graft-versus-host responses after intestinal transplantation. At the level of the study: The recipients all started with anti-thymocyte globulin induction and then took tacrolimus and steroids for 3 to 4 years.

Repertoires were generated with immunoSEQ multiplex PCR, while TCRdb's copy carries only in-frame clones and drops some. Found here are some 97,000 clones, more than 85% of them singletons; the top ten hold around 1%. The starting material was unstimulated CD4+ T cells sorted from spleen or lymph node cells, obtained before transplant. The TCR originated in a human donor who was the organ donor for an intestinal transplant.

CDR3 region: CASRLTGEQETQYF. The CDR3 DNA sequence: TGTGCAAGTCGCTTAACAGGGGAGCAAGAGACCCAGTACTTC. The J gene is TRBJ2-5, the V gene TRBV12-2; no DNA check was done on the table's D call, TRBD1. TRBV12-2 is an annotated pseudogene. The CDR3 is 14 residues long.